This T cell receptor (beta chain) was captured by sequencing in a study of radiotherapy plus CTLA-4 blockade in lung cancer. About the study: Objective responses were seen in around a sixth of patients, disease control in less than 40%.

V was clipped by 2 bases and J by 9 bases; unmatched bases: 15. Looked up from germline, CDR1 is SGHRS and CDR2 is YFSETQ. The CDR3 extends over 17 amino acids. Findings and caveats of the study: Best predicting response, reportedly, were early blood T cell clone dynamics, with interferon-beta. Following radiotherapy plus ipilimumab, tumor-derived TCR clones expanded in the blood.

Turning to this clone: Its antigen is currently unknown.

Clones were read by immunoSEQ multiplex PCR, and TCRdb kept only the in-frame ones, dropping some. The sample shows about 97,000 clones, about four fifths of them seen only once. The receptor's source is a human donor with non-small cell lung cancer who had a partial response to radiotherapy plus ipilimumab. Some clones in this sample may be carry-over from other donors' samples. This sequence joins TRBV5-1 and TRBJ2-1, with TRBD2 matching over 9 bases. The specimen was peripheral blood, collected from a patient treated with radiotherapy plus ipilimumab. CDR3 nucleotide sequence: TGCGCCAGCAGCTTAGGGGTTGGTGGCGGGAGGGCCGTTGAGCAGTTCTTC. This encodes CASSLGVGGGRAVEQFF.